This T cell receptor beta chain was recorded in a study of cytomegalovirus exposure and HLA in healthy donors. Study findings and constraints: According to a subsequent analysis, TCR clusters from the first cohort were inclined to appear together in the 130 or so validation repertoires. Listed as cytomegalovirus-associated were 150 or so TCR beta chains.

Libraries were prepared by immunoSEQ multiplex PCR; TCRdb keeps only in-frame clonotypes and omits some of them. The sample carries 65,000 to 90,000 clones, about 95% recorded once. The V and J ends lost 8 bases and 3 bases respectively, with 7 bases between them. The CDR3 spans 12 residues. The germline V gene has CDR1 ENHRY and CDR2 SYGVKD. Turning to this clone: Its antigen is not known.

V usage is TRBV10-3 and J usage is TRBJ1-4; D not certain. The specimen sequenced was PBMCs. The receptor comes from a man aged 18 to 30 in good health and CMV-seronegative. DNA for the CDR3: TGTGCCATCGGTGCGGCTAATGAAAAACTGTTTTTT. Protein sequence: CAIGAANEKLFF.